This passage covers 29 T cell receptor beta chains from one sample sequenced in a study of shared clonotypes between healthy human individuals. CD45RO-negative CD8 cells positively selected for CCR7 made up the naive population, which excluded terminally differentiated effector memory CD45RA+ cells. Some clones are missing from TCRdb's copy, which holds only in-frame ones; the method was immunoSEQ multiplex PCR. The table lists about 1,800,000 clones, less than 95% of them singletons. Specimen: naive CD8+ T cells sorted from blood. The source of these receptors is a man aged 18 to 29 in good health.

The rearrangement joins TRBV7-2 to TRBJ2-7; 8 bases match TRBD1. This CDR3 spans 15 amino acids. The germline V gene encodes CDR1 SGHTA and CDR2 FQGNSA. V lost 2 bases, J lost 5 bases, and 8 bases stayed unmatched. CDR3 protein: CASSLRWAGGNEQYF. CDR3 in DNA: TGTGCCAGCAGCTTAAGGTGGGCAGGGGGCAACGAGCAGTACTTC.

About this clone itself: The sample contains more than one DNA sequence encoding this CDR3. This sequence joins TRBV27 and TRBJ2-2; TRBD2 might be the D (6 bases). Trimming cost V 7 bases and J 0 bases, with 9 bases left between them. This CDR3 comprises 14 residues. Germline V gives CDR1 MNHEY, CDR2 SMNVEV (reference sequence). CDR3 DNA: TGTGCCAGCATGGCGGGGACGAACACCGGGGAGCTGTTTTTT. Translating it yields CASMAGTNTGELFF.

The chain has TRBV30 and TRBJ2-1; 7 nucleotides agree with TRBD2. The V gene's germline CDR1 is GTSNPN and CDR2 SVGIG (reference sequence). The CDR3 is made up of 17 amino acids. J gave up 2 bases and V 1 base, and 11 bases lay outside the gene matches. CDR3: CAWSGGSVTSTYNEQFF. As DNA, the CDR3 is TGTGCCTGGAGTGGGGGTTCGGTGACTAGCACCTACAATGAGCAGTTCTTC.

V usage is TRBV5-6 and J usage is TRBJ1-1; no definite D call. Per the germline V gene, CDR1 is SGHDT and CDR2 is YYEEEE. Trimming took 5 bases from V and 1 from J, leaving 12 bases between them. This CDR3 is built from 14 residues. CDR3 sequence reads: CASSPVFRNTEAFF. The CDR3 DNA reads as TGTGCCAGCAGTCCGGTTTTCAGGAACACTGAAGCTTTCTTT. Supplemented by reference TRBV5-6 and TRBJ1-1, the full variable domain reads DAGVTQSPTHLIKTRGQQVTLRCSPKSGHDTVSWYQQALGQGPQFIFQYYEEEERQRGNFPDRFSGHQFPNYSSELNVNALLLGDSALYLCASSPVFRNTEAFFGQGTRLTVV.

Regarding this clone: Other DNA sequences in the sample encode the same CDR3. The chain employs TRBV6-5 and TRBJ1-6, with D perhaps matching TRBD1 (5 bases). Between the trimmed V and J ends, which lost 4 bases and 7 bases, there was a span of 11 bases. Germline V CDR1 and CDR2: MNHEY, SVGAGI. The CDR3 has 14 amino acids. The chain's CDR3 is CASSWRGSNSPLHF. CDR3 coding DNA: TGTGCCAGCAGTTGGAGGGGATCCAATTCACCCCTCCACTTT.

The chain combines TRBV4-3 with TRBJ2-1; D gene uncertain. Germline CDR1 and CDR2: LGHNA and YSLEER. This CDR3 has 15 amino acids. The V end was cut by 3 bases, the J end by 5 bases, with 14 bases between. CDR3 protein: CASSQVDTIDNEQFF. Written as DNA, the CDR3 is TGCGCCAGCAGCCAGGTTGACACGATCGACAATGAGCAGTTCTTC.

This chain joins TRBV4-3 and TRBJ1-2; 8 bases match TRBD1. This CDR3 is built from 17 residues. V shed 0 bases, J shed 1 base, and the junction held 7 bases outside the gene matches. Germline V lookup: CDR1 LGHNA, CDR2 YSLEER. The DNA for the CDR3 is TGCGCCAGCAGCCAAGATATCGAACAGGGGGGTAACTATGGCTACACCTTC. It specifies CASSQDIEQGGNYGYTF.

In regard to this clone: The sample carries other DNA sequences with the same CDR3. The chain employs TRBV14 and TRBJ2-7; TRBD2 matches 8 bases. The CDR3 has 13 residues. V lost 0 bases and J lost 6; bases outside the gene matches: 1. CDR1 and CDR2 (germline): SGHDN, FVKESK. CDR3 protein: CASSQDRGGEQYF. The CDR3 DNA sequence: TGTGCCAGCAGCCAAGATCGGGGGGGCGAGCAGTACTTC.

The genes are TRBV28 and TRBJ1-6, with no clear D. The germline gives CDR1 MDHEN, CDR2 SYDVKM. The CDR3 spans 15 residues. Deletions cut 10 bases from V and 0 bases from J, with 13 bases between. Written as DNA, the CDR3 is TGTGCCACCAGAGATGGATACTCCTATAATTCACCCCTCCACTTT. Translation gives CATRDGYSYNSPLHF.

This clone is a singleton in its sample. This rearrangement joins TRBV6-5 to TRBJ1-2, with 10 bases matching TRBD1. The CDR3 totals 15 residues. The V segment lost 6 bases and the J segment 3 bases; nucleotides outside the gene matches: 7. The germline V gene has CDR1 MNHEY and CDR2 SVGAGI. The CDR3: CASSPRQGAYYGYTF. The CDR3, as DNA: TGTGCCAGCAGCCCCAGACAGGGGGCTTACTATGGCTACACCTTC.

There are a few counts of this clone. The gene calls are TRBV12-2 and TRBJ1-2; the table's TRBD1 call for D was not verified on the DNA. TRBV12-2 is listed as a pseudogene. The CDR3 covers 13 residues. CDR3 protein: CASRGQGADGYTF. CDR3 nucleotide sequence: TGTGCAAGTCGCGGACAGGGGGCGGATGGCTACACCTTC.

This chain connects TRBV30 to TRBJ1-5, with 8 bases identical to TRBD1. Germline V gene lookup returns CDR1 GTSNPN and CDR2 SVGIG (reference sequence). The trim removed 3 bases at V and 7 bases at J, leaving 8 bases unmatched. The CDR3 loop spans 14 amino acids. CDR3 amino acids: CAWSFGQGGQPQHF. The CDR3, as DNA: TGTGCCTGGAGCTTCGGACAGGGTGGACAGCCCCAGCATTTT. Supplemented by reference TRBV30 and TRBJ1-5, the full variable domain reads SQTIHQWPATLVQPVGSPLSLECTVEGTSNPNLYWYRQAAGRGLQLLFYSVGIGQISSEVPQNLSASRPQDRQFILSSKKLLLSDSGFYLCAWSFGQGGQPQHFGDGTRLSIL.

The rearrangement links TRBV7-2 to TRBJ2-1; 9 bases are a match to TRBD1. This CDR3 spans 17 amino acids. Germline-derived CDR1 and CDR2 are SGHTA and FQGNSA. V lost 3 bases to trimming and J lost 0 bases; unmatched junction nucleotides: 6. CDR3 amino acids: CASSLGQGSPSYNEQFF. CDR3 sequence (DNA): TGTGCCAGCAGCTTGGGACAGGGAAGCCCCTCCTACAATGAGCAGTTCTTC.

The CDR3 loop is CASKRDPYNEQFF. CDR3 bases: TGTGCCAGCAAGCGGGACCCCTACAATGAGCAGTTCTTC. This chain joins TRBV7-9 and TRBJ2-1, with TRBD2 matching over 7 bases. CDR3 length equals 13 residues. The V gene end was trimmed by 7 bases and the J gene end by 2 bases; junction bases not matched to a gene: 2. Germline assignment: CDR1 SEHNR and CDR2 FQNEAQ (reference sequence).

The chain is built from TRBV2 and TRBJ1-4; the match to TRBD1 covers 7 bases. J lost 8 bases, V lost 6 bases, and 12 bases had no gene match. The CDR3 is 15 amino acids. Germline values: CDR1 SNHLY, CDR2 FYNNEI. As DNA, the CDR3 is TGTGCCAGCAGGGTTATTCCAGGGGGGGACGAAAAACTGTTTTTT. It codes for CASRVIPGGDEKLFF.

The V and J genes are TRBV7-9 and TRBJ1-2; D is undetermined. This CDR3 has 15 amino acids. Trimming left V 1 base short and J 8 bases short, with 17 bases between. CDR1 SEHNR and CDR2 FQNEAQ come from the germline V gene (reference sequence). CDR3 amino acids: CASSLGAGTPGGYTF. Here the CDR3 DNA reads TGTGCCAGCAGCTTAGGAGCGGGAACCCCGGGGGGCTACACCTTC.

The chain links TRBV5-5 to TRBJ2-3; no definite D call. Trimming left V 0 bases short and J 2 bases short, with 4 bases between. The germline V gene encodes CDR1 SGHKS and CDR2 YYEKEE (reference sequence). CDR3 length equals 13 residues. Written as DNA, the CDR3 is TGTGCCAGCAGCTTGGGATTCACAGATACGCAGTATTTT. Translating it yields CASSLGFTDTQYF.

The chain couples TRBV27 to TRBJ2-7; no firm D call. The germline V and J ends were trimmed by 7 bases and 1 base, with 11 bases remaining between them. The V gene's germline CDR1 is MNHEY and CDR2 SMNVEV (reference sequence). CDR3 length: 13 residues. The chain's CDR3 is CASTTGRSYEQYF. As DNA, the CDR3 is TGTGCCAGCACTACCGGTCGATCCTACGAGCAGTACTTC.

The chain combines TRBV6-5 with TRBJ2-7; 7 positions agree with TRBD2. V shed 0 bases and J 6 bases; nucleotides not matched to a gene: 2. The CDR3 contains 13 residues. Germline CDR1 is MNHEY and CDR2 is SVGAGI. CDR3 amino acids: CASSYSTSSEQYF. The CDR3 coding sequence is TGTGCCAGCAGTTACTCGACTAGCTCCGAGCAGTACTTC.

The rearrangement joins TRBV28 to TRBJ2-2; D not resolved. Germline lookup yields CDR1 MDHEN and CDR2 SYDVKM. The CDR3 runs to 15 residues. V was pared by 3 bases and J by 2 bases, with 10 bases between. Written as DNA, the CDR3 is TGTGCCAGCAGTTTTAGGGCCCATAACACCGGGGAGCTGTTTTTT. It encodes CASSFRAHNTGELFF.

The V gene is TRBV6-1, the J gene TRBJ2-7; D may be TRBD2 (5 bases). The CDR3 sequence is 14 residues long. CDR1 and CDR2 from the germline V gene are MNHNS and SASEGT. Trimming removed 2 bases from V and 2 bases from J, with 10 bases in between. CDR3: CASSEPDWPYEQYF. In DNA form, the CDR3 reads TGTGCCAGCAGTGAACCGGACTGGCCCTACGAGCAGTACTTC.

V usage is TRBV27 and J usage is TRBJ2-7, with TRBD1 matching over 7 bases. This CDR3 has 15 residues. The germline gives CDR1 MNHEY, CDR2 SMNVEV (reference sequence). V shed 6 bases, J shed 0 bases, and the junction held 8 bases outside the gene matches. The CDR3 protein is CASRWTGSSSYEQYF. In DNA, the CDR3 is TGTGCCAGCAGATGGACAGGTTCTAGCTCCTACGAGCAGTACTTC.

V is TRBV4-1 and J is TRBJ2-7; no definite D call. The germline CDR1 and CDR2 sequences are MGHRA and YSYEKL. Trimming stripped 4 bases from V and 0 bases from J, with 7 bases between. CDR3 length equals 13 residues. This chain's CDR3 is CASSRHDSYEQYF. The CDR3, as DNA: TGCGCCAGCAGCCGTCACGACTCCTACGAGCAGTACTTC.

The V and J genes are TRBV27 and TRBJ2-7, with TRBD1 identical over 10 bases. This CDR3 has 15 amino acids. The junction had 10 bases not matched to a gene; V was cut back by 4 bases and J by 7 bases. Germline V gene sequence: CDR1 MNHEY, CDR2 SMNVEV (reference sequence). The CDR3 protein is CASSSPGQGIKEQYF. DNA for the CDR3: TGTGCCAGCAGTTCGCCGGGACAGGGGATTAAGGAGCAGTACTTC.

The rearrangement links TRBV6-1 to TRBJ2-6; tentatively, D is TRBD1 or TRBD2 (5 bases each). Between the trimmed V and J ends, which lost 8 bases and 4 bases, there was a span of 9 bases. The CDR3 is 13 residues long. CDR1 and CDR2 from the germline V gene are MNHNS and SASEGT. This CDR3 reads CASRDAGANVLTF. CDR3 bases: TGTGCCAGCCGGGACGCAGGGGCCAACGTCCTGACTTTC.

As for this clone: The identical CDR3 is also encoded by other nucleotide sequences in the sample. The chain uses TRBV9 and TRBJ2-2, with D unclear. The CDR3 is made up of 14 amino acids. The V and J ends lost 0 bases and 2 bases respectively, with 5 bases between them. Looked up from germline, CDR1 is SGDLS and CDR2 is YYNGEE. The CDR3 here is CASSVGGNTGELFF. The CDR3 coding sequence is TGTGCCAGCAGCGTAGGGGGTAACACCGGGGAGCTGTTTTTT.

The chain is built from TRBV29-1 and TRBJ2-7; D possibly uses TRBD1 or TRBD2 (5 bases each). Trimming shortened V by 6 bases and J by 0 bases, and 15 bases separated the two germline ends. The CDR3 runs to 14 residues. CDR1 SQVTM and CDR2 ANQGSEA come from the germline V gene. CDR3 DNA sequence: TGCAGCGTCAACACCGGGGACGGCTCCTACGAGCAGTACTTC. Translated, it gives CSVNTGDGSYEQYF.

This chain's CDR3 is CASSFRTMDYEQYF. The CDR3 DNA is TGTGCCAGCAGTTTTAGAACGATGGACTACGAGCAGTACTTC. The gene calls are TRBV28 and TRBJ2-7, with no clear D. With 3 bases removed from V and 3 bases from J, the gap between germline ends came to 12 bases. The CDR3 runs to 14 residues. Germline V CDR1 and CDR2: MDHEN, SYDVKM.

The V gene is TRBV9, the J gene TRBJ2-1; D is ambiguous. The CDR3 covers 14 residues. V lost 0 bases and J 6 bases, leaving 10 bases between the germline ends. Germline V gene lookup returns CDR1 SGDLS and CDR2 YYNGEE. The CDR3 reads CASSVAELTNEQFF. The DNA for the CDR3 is TGTGCCAGCAGCGTAGCGGAACTTACCAATGAGCAGTTCTTC.